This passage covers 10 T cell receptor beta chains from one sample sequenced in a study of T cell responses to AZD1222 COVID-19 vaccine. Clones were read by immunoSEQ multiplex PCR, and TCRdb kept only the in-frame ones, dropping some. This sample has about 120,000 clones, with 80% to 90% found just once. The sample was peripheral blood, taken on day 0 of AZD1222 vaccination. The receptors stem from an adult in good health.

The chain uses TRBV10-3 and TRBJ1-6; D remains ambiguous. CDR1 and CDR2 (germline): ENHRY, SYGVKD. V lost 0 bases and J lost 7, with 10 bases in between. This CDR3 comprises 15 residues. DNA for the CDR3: TGTGCCATCAGTGAGTCGAAGGAGAGAAATTCACCCCTCCACTTT. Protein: CAISESKERNSPLHF.

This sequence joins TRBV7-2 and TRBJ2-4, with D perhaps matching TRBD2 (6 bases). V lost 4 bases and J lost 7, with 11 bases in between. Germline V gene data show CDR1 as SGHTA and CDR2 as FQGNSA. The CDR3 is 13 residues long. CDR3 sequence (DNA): TGTGCCAGCAGCTGGGGGGACGTGAACATTCAGTACTTC. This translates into CASSWGDVNIQYF.

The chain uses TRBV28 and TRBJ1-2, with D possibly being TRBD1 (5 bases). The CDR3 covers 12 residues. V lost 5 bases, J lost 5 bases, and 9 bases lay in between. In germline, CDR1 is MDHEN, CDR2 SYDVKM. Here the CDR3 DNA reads TGTGCCAGCAGTAGGGGCCGGTATGGCTACACCTTC. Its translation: CASSRGRYGYTF.

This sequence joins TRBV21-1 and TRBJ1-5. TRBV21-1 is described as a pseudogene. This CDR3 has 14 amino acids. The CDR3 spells CASSKARYNQPQHF. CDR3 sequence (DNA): TGTGCCAGCAGCAAAGCACGGTACAATCAGCCCCAGCATTTT.

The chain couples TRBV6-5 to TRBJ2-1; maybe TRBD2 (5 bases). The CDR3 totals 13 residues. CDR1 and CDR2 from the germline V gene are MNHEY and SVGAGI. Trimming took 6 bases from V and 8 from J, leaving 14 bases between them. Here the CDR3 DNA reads TGTGCCAGCAGGGAGGCGACCGGACATGAGCAGTTCTTC. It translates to CASREATGHEQFF.

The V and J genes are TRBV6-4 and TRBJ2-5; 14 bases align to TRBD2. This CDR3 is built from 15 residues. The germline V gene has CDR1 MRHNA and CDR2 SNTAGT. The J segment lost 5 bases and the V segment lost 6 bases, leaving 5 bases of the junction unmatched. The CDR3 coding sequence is TGTGCCAGCAGGGGGACTAGCGGGAGAATGGAGACCCAGTACTTC. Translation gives CASRGTSGRMETQYF.

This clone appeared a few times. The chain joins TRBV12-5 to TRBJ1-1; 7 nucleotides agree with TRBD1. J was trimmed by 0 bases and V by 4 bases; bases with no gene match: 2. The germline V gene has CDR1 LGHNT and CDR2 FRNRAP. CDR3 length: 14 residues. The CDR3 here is CASGWGQLNTEAFF. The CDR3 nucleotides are TGTGCTAGTGGTTGGGGACAGCTGAACACTGAAGCTTTCTTT.

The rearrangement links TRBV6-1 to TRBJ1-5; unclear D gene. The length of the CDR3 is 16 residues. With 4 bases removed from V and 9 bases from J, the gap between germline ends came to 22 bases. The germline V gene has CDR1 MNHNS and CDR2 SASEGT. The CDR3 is CASSVNSAAKRWPQHF. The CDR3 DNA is TGTGCCAGCAGTGTTAATAGCGCAGCTAAGCGTTGGCCCCAGCATTTT.

CDR3 protein: CAIIKGTSGSGEQFF. Here the CDR3 DNA reads TGTGCCATCATCAAAGGGACTAGCGGGAGTGGTGAGCAGTTCTTC. The chain joins TRBV10-3 to TRBJ2-1, with 14 bases that match TRBD2. The CDR3 extends over 15 amino acids. V shed 7 bases and J 9 bases; nucleotides not matched to a gene: 8. Germline-derived CDR1 and CDR2 are ENHRY and SYGVKD.

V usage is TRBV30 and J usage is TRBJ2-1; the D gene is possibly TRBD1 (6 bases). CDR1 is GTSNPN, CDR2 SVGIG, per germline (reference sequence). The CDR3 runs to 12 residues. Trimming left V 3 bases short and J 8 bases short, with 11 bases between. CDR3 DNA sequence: TGTGCCTGGAGGGATGGGGGCGATGAGCAGTTCTTC. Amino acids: CAWRDGGDEQFF.